A single sample gave rise to the 5 T cell receptor beta chains below, sequenced in a study of blood T cell repertoires in COVID-19. Data came from immunoSEQ multiplex PCR; TCRdb stores just in-frame clones and leaves some out. The data show some 210,000 clones, approximately 90% seen once. Sequencing used peripheral blood. Every receptor here comes from a woman aged 40 to 50 who had recovered from COVID-19.

This chain uses TRBV28 with TRBJ2-1; 7 bases map to TRBD2. Trimming took 5 bases from V and 4 from J; bases not matched to a gene: 8. Germline loops: CDR1 MDHEN, CDR2 SYDVKM. The CDR3 is 15 amino acids. Here the CDR3 reads CASSLGTTSYNEQFF. CDR3 nucleotides: TGTGCCAGCAGTCTCGGGACTACCTCATACAATGAGCAGTTCTTC.

This rearrangement joins TRBV11-2 to TRBJ2-1; 11 bases are shared with TRBD2. Germline CDR1 SGHAT, CDR2 FQNNGV. Unmatched junction bases numbered 9, after V lost 4 bases and J lost 7 bases. This CDR3 has 16 amino acids. DNA for the CDR3: TGTGCCAGCAGCTCCCAACTAGCGGGAGATGGGAATGAGCAGTTCTTC. Its translation: CASSSQLAGDGNEQFF.

V usage is TRBV11-3 and J usage is TRBJ2-1, with 9 bases fitting TRBD2. CDR3 length: 15 residues. Trimming at V came to 3 bases and at J to 9 bases, leaving 9 bases not matched to a gene. CDR1 SGHNT and CDR2 YENEEA come from the germline V gene. The CDR3 DNA is TGTGCCAGCAGCTTTAGGTTAGCGGGAGTTGCTGAGCAGTTCTTC. It yields the protein CASSFRLAGVAEQFF.

The chain links TRBV7-3 to TRBJ2-2; 13 bases map to TRBD2. Losses at the gene ends were 0 bases for V and 8 bases for J; bases not matched to a gene: 12. The CDR3 totals 19 residues. Germline CDR1 and CDR2: SGHTA and FQGTGA. This CDR3 reads CASSLTGTSGTIQGGELFF. In nucleotides, the CDR3 is TGTGCCAGCAGCTTAACCGGGACTAGCGGGACCATACAGGGAGGGGAGCTGTTTTTT. The full variable domain, in which reference TRBV7-3 and TRBJ2-2 provide the parts outside the CDR3, is GAGVSQTPSNKVTEKGKYVELRCDPISGHTALYWYRQSLGQGPEFLIYFQGTGAADDSGLPNDRFFAVRPEGSVSTLKIQRTERGDSAVYLCASSLTGTSGTIQGGELFFGEGSRLTVL.

As DNA, the CDR3 is TGTGCCAGCCGGACAACGGGCACAGATACGCAGTATTTT. Its protein is CASRTTGTDTQYF. The V call is TRBV14, the J call TRBJ2-3; D is possibly TRBD1 (5 bases). Trimming shortened V by 8 bases and J by 1 base, and 10 bases separated the two germline ends. The CDR3 is 13 amino acids. Germline V gene lookup returns CDR1 SGHDN and CDR2 FVKESK. Based on the CDR3 plus reference TRBV14 and TRBJ2-3, the full variable domain is EAGVTQFPSHSVIEKGQTVTLRCDPISGHDNLYWYRRVMGKEIKFLLHFVKESKQDESGMPNNRFLAERTGGTYSTLKVQPAELEDSGVYFCASRTTGTDTQYFGPGTRLTVL.